The text below deals with one T cell receptor (beta chain). The target antigen is unknown. In the same sample, other DNA sequences code for this CDR3. 13 Jbeta primers and 60 Vbeta primers were used for the PCR. Method: immunoSEQ multiplex PCR; TCRdb's copy keeps in-frame clones and lacks some. The profile covers some 98,000 clones, with 55% to 75% appearing a single time and roughly 2.5% taken by the ten largest. With V trimmed by 0 bases and J by 3 bases, 10 bases remained unmatched. This CDR3 has 17 amino acids. Germline V lookup: CDR1 LNHDA, CDR2 SQIVND (reference sequence). The data belong to a study of cytomegalovirus exposure and HLA in healthy donors. Whole-study results and caveats: Compared with the approximately 680-donor mean, an Asian-associated ancestry cluster reportedly had fewer N-insertions, according to a later analysis. HLA allele associations emerged for under 20,000 TCR beta sequences in a later analysis, at 0.05 false discovery rate.

V is TRBV19 and J is TRBJ1-1; 7 bases are a match to TRBD1. Sequencing was carried out using PBMCs. This clonotype was obtained from a man between 50 and 59 years old in good health and CMV-seronegative. CDR3 in amino acids: CASSIDPQQGFYTEAFF. Written as DNA, the CDR3 is TGTGCCAGTAGTATAGATCCGCAACAGGGGTTTTACACTGAAGCTTTCTTT.